This T cell receptor beta chain was obtained from a study of neurological immune-mediated disorders. Findings and caveats of the study: One related-CDR3 cluster, found by phylogenetic grouping, held repertoires of 18 of 34 multiple sclerosis patients and is a possible signature.

PBMCs numbering 2 million and stored at -80 C yielded the unsorted libraries. The cDNA was generated by 5'RACE with 10-nucleotide random UMIs. A single run covered 15-18 subjects with over 180 million TCR-beta sequences. Via MiXCR, TCRdb re-called the 5' RACE reads, giving one row per CDR3 protein. The sample contains more than 40,000 distinct CDR3 sequences, around 2% of which appear only once. This clonotype was observed at least ten times. Its antigen is still unknown. The CDR3 is made up of 16 amino acids. Trimming shortened V by 1 base and J by 6 bases, and 19 bases separated the two germline ends. Germline V gives CDR1 SGHTA, CDR2 FQGNSA.

J is TRBJ2-7 and V is TRBV7-2, with D maybe TRBD2 (6 bases). The specimen was PBMCs. The source is a woman aged 40 to 55 with multiple sclerosis. The CDR3, as DNA: TGTGCCAGCAGCTTAGGAGGGGCGGGAACGGGACGCGAGCAGTACTTC. Encoded protein: CASSLGGAGTGREQYF.